The source of this TCR beta chain is a study of Ad26.COV2.S vaccination and SARS-CoV-2 variants. Study in general: Sample donor was a member of the COV1001 Ad26.COV2.S trial arm. Whole-study results and caveats: Measurement of non-spike TCR breadth gave similar results in vaccine and placebo recipients. Overall T cell responses may have been underestimated by the analyses of TCR breadth and depth. After vaccination, substantial breadth of spike-specific CD8+ and CD4+ responses was reported.

Libraries were prepared by immunoSEQ multiplex PCR; TCRdb keeps only in-frame clonotypes and omits some of them. The data show roughly 680,000 clones, around 89% seen once. Points on this clone: Its specificity is not known.

Germline V gene sequence: CDR1 MNHEY, CDR2 SVGEGT. The CDR3 spans 19 residues. The V and J ends lost 0 bases and 0 bases respectively, with 20 bases between them. Treatment meaning: roughly 19 received Ad26.COV2.S at low or high dose, single or two shots; about 5 received placebo; per-sample allocation not given. Samples came from day 63 after the first vaccine or placebo injection. The chain links TRBV6-2 or TRBV6-3 to TRBJ1-2; D might be TRBD1 (5 bases). The specimen comprised peripheral blood, sampled in a trial of Ad26.COV2.S vaccine versus placebo. The source of this sequence is a person aged 18-65 years who received the Ad26.COV2.S COVID-19 vaccine or a placebo. CDR3 in amino acids: CASSYSKDWALGANYGYTF. CDR3 DNA sequence: TGTGCCAGCAGTTACTCGAAAGATTGGGCCTTAGGGGCTAACTATGGCTACACCTTC.